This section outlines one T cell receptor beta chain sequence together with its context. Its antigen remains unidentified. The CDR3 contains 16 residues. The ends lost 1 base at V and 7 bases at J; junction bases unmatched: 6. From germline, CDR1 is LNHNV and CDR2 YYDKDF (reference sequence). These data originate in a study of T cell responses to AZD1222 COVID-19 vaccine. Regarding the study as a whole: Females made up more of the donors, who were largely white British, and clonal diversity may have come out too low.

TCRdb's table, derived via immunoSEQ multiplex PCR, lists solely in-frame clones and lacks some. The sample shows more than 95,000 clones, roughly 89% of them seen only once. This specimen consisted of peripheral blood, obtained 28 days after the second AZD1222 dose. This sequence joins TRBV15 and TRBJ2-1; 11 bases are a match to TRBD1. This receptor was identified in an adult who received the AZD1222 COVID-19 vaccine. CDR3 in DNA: TGTGCCACCAGCAGAGCGGAGGGACAGGGGGGTAATGAGCAGTTCTTC. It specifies CATSRAEGQGGNEQFF.